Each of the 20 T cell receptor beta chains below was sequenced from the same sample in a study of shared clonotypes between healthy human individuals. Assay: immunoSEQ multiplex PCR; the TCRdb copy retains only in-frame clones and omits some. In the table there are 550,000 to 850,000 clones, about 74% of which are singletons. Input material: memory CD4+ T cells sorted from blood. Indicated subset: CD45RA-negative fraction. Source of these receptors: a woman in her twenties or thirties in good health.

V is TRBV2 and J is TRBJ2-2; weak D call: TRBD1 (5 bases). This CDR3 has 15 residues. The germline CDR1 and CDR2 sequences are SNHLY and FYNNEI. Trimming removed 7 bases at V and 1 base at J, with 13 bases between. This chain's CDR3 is CASTGQGLNTGELFF. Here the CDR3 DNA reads TGTGCCAGCACGGGCCAGGGATTGAACACCGGGGAGCTGTTTTTT.

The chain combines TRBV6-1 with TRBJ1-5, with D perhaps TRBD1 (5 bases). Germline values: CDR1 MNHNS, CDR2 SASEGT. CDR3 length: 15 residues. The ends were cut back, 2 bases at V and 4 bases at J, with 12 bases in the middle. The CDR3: CASSEWSGINQPQHF. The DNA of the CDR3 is TGTGCCAGCAGTGAATGGTCAGGGATTAATCAGCCCCAGCATTTT.

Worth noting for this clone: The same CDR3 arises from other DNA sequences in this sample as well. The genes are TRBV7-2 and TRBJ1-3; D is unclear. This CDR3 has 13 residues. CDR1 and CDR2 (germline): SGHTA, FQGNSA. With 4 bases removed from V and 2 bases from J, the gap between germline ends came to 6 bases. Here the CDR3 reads CASSSTPGNTIYF. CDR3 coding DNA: TGTGCCAGCAGCTCGACTCCTGGAAACACCATATATTTT. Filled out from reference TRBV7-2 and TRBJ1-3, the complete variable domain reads GAGVSQSPSNKVTEKGKDVELRCDPISGHTALYWYRQSLGQGLEFLIYFQGNSAPDKSGLPSDRFSAERTGGSVSTLTIQRTQQEDSAVYLCASSSTPGNTIYFGEGSWLTVV.

The DNA for the CDR3 is TGTGCCAGCAGCTCAGGACTGAACAGGGATTACGAGCAGTACTTC. It codes for CASSSGLNRDYEQYF. The rearrangement uses TRBV7-9 and TRBJ2-7, with D tentatively TRBD1 (6 bases). Trimming stripped 4 bases from V and 4 bases from J, with 17 bases between. The CDR3 totals 15 residues. Germline values: CDR1 SEHNR, CDR2 FQNEAQ (reference sequence).

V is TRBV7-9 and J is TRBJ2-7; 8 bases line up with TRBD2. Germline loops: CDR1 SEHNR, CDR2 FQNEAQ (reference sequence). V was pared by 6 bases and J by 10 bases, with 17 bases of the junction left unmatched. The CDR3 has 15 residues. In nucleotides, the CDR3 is TGTGCCAGCAGTCCCTCAGCTAGCGGGTTAGATCATCAGTACTTC. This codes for CASSPSASGLDHQYF.

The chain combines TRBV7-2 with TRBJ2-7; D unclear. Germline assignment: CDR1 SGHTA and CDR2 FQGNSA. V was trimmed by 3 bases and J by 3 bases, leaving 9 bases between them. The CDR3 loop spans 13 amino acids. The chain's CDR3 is CASSFYSDYEQYF. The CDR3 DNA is TGTGCCAGCAGCTTTTATTCCGACTACGAGCAGTACTTC.

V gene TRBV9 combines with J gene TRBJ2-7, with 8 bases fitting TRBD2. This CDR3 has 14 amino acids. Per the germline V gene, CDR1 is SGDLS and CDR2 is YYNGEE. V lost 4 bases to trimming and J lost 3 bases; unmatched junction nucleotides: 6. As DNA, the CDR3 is TGTGCCAGCAGCTCCAGACGGGAGGGCTACGAGCAGTACTTC. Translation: CASSSRREGYEQYF.

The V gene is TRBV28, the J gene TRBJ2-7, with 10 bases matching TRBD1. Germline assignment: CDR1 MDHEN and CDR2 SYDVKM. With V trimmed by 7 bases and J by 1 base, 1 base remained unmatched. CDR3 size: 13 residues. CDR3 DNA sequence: TGTGCCAGCACGGGACAGGGGTCCTACGAGCAGTACTTC. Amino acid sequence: CASTGQGSYEQYF.

The CDR3 sequence is CASSVSAGPSNEQYF. The CDR3, as DNA: TGTGCCAGCAGCGTATCGGCAGGCCCTTCTAACGAGCAGTACTTC. The chain employs TRBV9 and TRBJ2-7; D gene uncertain. V was pared by 1 base and J by 5 bases, with 16 bases between. This CDR3 has 15 amino acids. Germline-derived CDR1 and CDR2 are SGDLS and YYNGEE.

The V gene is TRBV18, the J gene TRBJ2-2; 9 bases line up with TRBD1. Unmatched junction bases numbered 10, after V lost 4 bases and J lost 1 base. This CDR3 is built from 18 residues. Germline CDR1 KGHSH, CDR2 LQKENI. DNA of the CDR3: TGTGCCAGCTCACTGGGACAGGGACCCTCATGGAACACCGGGGAGCTGTTTTTT. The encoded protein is CASSLGQGPSWNTGELFF.

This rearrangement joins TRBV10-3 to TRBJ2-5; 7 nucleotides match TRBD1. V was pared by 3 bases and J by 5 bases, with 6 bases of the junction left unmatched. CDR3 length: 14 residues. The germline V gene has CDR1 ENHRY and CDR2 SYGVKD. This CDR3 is CAISEKTGLETQYF. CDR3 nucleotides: TGTGCCATCAGTGAAAAGACAGGGTTGGAGACCCAGTACTTC.

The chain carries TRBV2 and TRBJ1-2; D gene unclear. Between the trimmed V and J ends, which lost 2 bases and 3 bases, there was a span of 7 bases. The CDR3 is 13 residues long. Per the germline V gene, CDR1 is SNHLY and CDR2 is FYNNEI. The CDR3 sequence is CASSERTDYGYTF. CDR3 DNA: TGTGCCAGCAGTGAAAGGACTGACTATGGCTACACCTTC.

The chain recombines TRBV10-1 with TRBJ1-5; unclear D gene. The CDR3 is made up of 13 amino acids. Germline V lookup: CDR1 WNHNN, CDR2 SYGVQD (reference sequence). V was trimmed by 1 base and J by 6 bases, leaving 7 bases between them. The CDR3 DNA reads TGCGCCAGCAGTGAGTACTTGGGTCAGCCCCAGCATTTT. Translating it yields CASSEYLGQPQHF.

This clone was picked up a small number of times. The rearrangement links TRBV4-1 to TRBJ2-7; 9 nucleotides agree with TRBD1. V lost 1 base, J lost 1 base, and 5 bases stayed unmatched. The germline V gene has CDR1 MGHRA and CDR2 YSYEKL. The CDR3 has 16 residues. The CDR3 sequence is CASSQVPGQGSYEQYF. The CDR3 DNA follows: TGCGCCAGCAGCCAAGTGCCGGGACAGGGATCCTACGAGCAGTACTTC.

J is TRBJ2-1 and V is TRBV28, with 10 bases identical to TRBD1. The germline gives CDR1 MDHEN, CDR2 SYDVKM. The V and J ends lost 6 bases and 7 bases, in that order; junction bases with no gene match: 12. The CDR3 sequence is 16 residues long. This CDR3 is CASSLGQGVGGNEQFF. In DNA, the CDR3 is TGTGCCAGCAGCTTAGGACAGGGGGTGGGTGGTAATGAGCAGTTCTTC.

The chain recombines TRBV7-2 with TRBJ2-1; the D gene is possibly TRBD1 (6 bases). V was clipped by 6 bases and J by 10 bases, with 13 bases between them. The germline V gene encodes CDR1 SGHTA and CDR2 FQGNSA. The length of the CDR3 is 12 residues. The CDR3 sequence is CASRSNRGEQFF. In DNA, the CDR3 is TGTGCCAGCAGGTCTAATAGGGGGGAGCAGTTCTTC.

CDR3 sequence: CAVKLAGGADTQYF. CDR3 DNA sequence: TGTGCCGTAAAACTAGCGGGGGGTGCAGATACGCAGTATTTT. The V and J genes are TRBV6-5 and TRBJ2-3, with 12 bases that match TRBD2. The CDR3 is 14 amino acids. Per the germline V gene, CDR1 is MNHEY and CDR2 is SVGAGI. J was trimmed by 4 bases and V by 11 bases; bases with no gene match: 7.

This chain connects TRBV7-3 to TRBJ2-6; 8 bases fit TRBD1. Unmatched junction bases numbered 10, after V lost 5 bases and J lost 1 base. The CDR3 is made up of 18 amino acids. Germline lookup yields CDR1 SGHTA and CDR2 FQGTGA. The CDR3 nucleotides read TGTGCCAGCAGCCCAGGACAGGGCAATCCTTCTGGGGCCAACGTCCTGACTTTC. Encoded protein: CASSPGQGNPSGANVLTF.

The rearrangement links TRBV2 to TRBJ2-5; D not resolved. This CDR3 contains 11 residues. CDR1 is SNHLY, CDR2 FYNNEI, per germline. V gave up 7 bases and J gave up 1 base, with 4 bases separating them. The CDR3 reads CASTTQETQYF. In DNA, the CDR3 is TGTGCCAGCACGACCCAAGAGACCCAGTACTTC.

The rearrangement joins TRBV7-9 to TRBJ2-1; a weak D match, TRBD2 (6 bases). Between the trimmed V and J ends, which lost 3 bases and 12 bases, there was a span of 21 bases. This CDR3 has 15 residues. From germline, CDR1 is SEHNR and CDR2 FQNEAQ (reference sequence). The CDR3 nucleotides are TGTGCCAGCAGCTTCGGGAGTCCCAAATTCCAGGGGCAGTTCTTC. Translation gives CASSFGSPKFQGQFF.